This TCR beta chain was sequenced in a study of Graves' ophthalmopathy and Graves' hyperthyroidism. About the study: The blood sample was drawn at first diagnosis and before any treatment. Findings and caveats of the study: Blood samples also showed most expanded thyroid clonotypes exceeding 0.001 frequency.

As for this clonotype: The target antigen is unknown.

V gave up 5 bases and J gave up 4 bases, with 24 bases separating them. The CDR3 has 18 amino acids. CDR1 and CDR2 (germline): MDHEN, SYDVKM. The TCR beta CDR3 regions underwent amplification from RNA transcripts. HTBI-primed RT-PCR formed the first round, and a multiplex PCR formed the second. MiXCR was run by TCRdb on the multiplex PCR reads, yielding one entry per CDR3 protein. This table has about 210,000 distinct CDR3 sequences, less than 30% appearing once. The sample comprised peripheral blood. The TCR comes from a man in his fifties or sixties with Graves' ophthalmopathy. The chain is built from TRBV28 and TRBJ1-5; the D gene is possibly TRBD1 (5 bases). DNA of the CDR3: TGTGCCAGCAGTACGCCCGGGACTGTACTTCTAGCAAATCAGCCCCAGCATTTT. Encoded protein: CASSTPGTVLLANQPQHF.